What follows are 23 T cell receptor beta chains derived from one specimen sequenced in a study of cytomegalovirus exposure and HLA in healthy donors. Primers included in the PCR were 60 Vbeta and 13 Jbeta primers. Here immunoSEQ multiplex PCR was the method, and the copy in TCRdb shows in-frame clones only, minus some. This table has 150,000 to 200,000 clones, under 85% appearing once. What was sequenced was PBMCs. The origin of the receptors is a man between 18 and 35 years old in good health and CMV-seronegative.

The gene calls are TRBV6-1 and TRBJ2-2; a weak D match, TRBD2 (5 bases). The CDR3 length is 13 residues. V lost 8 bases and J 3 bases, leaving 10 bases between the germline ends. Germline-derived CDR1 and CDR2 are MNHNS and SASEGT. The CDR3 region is CASLRGDTGELFF. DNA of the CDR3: TGTGCCAGCCTCCGGGGAGACACCGGGGAGCTGTTTTTT.

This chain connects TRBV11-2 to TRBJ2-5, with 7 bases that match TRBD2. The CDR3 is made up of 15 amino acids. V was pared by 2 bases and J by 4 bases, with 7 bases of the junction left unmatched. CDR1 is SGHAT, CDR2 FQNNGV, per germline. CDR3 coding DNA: TGTGCCAGCAGCTTACGGGGCGGGAGCGGAGAGACCCAGTACTTC. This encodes CASSLRGGSGETQYF.

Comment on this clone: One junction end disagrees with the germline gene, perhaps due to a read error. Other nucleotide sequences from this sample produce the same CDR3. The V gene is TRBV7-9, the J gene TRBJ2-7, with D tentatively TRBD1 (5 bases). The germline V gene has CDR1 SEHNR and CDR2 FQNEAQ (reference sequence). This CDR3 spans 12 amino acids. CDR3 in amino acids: CSSSSPGYEQYF. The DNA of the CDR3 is TGTTCCAGCAGCTCCCCAGGGTACGAGCAGTACTTC.

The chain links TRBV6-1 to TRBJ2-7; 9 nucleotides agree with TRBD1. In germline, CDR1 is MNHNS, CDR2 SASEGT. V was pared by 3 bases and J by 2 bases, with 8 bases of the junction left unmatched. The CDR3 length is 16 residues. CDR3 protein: CASSDPGTGSPYEQYF. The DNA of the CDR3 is TGTGCCAGCAGTGATCCTGGGACAGGGTCACCCTACGAGCAGTACTTC.

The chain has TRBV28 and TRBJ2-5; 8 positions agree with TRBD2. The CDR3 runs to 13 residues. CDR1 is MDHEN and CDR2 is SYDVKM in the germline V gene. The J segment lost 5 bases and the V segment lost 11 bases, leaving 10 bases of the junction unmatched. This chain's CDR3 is CAARPGTSETQYF. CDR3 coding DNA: TGTGCCGCCCGTCCCGGGACTAGTGAGACCCAGTACTTC.

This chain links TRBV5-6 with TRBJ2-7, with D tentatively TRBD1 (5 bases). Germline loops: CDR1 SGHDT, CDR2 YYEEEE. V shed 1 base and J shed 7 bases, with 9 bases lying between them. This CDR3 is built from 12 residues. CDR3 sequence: CASSLRRAEQYF. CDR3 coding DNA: TGTGCCAGCAGCTTGCGCAGGGCGGAGCAGTACTTC.

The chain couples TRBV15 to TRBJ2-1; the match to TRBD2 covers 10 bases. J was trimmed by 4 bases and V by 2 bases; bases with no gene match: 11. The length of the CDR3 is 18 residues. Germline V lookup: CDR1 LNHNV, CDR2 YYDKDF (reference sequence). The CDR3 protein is CATSRFQAGGSNYNEQFF. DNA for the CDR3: TGTGCCACCAGCAGATTCCAAGCGGGGGGGTCAAATTACAATGAGCAGTTCTTC.

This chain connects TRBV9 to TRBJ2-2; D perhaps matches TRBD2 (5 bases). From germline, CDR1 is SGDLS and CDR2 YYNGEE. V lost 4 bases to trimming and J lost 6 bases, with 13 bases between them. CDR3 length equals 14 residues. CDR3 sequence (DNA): TGTGCCAGCAGCCCCTGGGGAGATCCCGGGGAGCTGTTTTTT. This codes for CASSPWGDPGELFF.

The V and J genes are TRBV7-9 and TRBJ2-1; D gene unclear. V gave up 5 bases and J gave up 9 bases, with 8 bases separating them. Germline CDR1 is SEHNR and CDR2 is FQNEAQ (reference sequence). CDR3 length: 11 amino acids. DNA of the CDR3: TGTGCCAGCAGCCTTGTTCGTGAGCAGTTCTTC. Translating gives CASSLVREQFF. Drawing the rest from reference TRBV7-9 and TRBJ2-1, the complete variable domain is DTGVSQNPRHKITKRGQNVTFRCDPISEHNRLYWYRQTLGQGPEFLTYFQNEAQLEKSRLLSDRFSAERPKGSFSTLEIQRTEQGDSAMYLCASSLVREQFFGPGTRLTVL.

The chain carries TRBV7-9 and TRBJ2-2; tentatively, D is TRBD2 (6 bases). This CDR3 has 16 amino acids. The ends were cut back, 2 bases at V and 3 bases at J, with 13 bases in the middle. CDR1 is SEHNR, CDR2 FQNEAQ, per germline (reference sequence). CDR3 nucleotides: TGTGCCAGCAGCTTATTGCTCGGGAGTGACACCGGGGAGCTGTTTTTT. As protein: CASSLLLGSDTGELFF.

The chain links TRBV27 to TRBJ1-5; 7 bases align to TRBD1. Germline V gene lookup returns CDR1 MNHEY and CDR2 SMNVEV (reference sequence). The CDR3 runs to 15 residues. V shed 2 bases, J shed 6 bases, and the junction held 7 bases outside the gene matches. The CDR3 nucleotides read TGTGCCAGCAGTTTAGAAGGGGGCGCGGGTCAGCCCCAGCATTTT. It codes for CASSLEGGAGQPQHF.

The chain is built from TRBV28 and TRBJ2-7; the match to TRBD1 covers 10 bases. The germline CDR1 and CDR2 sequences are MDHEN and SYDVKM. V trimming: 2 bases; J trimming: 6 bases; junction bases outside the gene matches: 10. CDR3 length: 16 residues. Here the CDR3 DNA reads TGTGCCAGCAGTTTAATGCGCGCGGGGACAGGGGCCGAGCAGTACTTC. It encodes CASSLMRAGTGAEQYF.

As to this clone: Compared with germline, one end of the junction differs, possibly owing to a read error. The CDR3 bases are TGTGCCAGTAGTGTAGAAACCAGGAATGAAAAACTGTTTTTT. It codes for CASSVETRNEKLFF. The rearrangement joins TRBV19 to TRBJ1-4; unclear D gene. Germline V gene sequence: CDR1 LNHDA, CDR2 SQIVND (reference sequence). The CDR3 extends over 14 amino acids. Full variable domain (remainder filled in from reference TRBV19 and TRBJ1-4): DGGITQSPKYLFRKEGQNVTLSCEQNLNHDAMYWYRQDPGQGLRLIYYSQIVNDFQKGDIAEGYSVSREKKESFPLTVTSAQKNPTAFYLCASSVETRNEKLFFGSGTQLSVL.

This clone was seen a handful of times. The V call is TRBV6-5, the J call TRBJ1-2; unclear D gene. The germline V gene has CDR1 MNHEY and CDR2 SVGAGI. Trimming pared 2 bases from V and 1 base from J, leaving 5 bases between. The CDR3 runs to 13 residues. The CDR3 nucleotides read TGTGCCAGCAGTTACGAGAGTAACTATGGCTACACCTTC. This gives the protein CASSYESNYGYTF.

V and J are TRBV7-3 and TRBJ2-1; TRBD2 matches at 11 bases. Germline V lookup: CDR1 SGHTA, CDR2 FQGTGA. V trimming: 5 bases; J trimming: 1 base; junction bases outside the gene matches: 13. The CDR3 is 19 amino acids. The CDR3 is CASSHPTSGKSGSYNEQFF. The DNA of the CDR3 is TGTGCCAGCAGCCACCCGACTAGCGGGAAGAGTGGATCCTACAATGAGCAGTTCTTC.

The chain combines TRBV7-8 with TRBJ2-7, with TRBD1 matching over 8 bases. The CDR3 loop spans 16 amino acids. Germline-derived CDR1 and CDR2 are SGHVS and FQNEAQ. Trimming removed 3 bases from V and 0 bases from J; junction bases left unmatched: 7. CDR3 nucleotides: TGTGCCAGCAGCTTTGGATTGACAGGGGCCTCCTACGAGCAGTACTTC. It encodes CASSFGLTGASYEQYF.

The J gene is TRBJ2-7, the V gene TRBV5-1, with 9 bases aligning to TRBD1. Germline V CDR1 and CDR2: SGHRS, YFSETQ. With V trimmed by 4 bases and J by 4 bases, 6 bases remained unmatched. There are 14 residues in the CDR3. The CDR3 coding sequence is TGCGCCAGCAGCCTTGGGACAGGGTGGTACGAGCAGTACTTC. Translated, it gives CASSLGTGWYEQYF. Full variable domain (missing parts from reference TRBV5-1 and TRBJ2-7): KAGVTQTPRYLIKTRGQQVTLSCSPISGHRSVSWYQQTPGQGLQFLFEYFSETQRNKGNFPGRFSGRQFSNSRSEMNVSTLELGDSALYLCASSLGTGWYEQYFGPGTRLTVT.

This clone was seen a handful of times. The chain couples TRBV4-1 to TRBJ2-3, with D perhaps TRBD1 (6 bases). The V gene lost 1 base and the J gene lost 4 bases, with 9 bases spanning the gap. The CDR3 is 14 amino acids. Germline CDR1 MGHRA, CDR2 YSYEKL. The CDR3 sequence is CASSQVEGADTQYF. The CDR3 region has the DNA TGCGCCAGCAGCCAAGTTGAGGGGGCAGATACGCAGTATTTT.

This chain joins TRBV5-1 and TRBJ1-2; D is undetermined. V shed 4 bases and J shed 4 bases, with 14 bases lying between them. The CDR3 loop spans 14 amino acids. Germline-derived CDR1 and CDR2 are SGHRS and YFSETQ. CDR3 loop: CASSHQSTSYGYTF. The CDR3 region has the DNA TGCGCCAGCAGCCACCAGTCCACATCCTATGGCTACACCTTC. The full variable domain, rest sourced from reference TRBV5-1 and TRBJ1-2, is KAGVTQTPRYLIKTRGQQVTLSCSPISGHRSVSWYQQTPGQGLQFLFEYFSETQRNKGNFPGRFSGRQFSNSRSEMNVSTLELGDSALYLCASSHQSTSYGYTFGSGTRLTVV.

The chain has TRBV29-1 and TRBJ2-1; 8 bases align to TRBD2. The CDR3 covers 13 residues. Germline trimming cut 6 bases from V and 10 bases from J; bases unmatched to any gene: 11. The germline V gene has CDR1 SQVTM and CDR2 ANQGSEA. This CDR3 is CSVVAGPAWEQFF. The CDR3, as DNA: TGCAGCGTCGTAGCGGGGCCGGCGTGGGAGCAGTTCTTC.

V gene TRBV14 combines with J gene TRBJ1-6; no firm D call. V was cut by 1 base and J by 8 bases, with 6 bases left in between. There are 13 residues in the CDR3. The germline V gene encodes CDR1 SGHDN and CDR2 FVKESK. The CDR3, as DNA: TGTGCCAGCAGCCAAGGAGCCTATTCACCCCTCCACTTT. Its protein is CASSQGAYSPLHF.

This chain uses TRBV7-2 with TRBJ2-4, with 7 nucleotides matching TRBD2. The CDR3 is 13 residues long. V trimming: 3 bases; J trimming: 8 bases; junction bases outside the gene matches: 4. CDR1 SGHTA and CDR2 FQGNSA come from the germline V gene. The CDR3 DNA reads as TGTGCCAGCAGCTTCGGGGGGAGAGACATTCAGTACTTC. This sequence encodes CASSFGGRDIQYF.

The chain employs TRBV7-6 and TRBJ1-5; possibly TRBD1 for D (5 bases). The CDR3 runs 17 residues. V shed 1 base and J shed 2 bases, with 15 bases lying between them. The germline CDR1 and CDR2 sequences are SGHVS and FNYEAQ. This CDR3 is CASSLVSGGDGNQPQHF. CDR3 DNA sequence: TGTGCCAGCAGCTTAGTAAGTGGAGGGGATGGCAATCAGCCCCAGCATTTT.